This entry concerns a single T cell receptor (beta chain). Its antigen is not known. This sample stems from a study of shared clonotypes between healthy human individuals. Overall study: The plates for each donor numbered three CD4 naive, three CD4 memory, two CD8 naive and one CD8 memory.

The CDR3 loop spans 15 amino acids. In germline, CDR1 is GTSNPN, CDR2 SVGIG (reference sequence). V lost 0 bases and J 5 bases, leaving 16 bases between the germline ends. Only CD45RO-negative cells positively selected for CCR7 counted as naive CD8 cells, so terminally differentiated effector memory CD45RA+ cells were excluded. Here immunoSEQ multiplex PCR was the method, and the copy in TCRdb shows in-frame clones only, minus some. In the table there are more than 2 million clones, about 95% of which are singletons. Findings and limits, study-wide: Relative to their counterparts shared across all four donors, non-shared clonotypes exhibited diminished generation probabilities.

The TCR originated in a man aged 18-30 years in good health. The chain joins TRBV30 to TRBJ2-5; tentatively, D is TRBD2 (7 bases). The material sequenced was naive CD8+ T cells sorted from blood. The CDR3 bases are TGTGCCTGGAGTGTTTTTGGGGGGGCCGGGGAGACCCAGTACTTC. It is translated as CAWSVFGGAGETQYF.